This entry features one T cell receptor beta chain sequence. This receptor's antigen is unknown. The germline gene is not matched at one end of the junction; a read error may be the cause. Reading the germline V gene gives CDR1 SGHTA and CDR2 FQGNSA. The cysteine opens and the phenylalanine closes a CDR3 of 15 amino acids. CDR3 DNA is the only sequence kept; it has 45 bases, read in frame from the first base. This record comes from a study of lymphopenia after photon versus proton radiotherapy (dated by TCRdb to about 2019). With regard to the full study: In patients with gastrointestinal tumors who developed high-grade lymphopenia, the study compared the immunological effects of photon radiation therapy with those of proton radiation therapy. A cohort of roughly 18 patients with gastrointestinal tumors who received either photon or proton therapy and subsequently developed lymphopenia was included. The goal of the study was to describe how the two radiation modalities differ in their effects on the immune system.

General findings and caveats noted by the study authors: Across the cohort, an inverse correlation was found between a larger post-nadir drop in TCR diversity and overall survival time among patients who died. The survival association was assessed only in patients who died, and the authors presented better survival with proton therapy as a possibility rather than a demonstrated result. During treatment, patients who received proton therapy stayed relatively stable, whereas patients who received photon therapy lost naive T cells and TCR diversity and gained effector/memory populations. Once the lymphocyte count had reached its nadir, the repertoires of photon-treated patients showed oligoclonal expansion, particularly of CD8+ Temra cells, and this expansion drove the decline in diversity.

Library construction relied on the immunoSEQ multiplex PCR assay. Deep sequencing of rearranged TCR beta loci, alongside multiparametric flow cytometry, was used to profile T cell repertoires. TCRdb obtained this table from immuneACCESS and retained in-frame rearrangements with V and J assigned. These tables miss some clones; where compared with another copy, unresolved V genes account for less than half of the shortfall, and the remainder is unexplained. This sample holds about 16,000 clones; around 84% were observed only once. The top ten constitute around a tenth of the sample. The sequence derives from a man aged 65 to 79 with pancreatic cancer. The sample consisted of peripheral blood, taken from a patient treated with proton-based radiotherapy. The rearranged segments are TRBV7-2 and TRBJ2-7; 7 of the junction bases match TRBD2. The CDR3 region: CASSQPGEGSNEQYF. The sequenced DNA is TGTGCCAGCAGCCAGCCGGGGGAGGGCTCCAACGAGCAGTACTTC.